This T cell receptor (beta chain) was observed in a study of blood T cells in healthy people across ages. CDR3 length: 14 amino acids. Germline CDR1 is SGHAT and CDR2 is FQDESV (reference sequence). V shed 5 bases and J 2 bases; nucleotides not matched to a gene: 6. A second PCR, run for roughly 6 to 11 cycles, used a sample-barcoded 5' primer plus a J-beta primer mix. One entry per CDR3 protein, called by TCRdb with MiXCR from the 5' RACE reads. The sample has over 700,000 distinct CDR3 sequences; less than 70% are singletons. This clonotype was counted a few times. Its target is unknown. Notes on the study in general: Diversity was estimated from one million T cells, and these estimates were considered underestimates. Observed TCR beta diversity per million T cells went down as age went up. This fall followed a roughly linear course with age. It was found that TCR beta diversity correlated strongly with the percentage of naive T cells. More naive CD4+ cells and higher diversity were found in long-lived than in aged donors.

The receptor was isolated from a man older than 75 in good health. This chain connects TRBV11-1 to TRBJ2-7; TRBD1 aligns across 7 bases. Specimen: blood. CDR3 bases: TGTGCCAGCAGCAACAGACAGGGTCCCTACGAGCAGTACTTC. Residues: CASSNRQGPYEQYF.